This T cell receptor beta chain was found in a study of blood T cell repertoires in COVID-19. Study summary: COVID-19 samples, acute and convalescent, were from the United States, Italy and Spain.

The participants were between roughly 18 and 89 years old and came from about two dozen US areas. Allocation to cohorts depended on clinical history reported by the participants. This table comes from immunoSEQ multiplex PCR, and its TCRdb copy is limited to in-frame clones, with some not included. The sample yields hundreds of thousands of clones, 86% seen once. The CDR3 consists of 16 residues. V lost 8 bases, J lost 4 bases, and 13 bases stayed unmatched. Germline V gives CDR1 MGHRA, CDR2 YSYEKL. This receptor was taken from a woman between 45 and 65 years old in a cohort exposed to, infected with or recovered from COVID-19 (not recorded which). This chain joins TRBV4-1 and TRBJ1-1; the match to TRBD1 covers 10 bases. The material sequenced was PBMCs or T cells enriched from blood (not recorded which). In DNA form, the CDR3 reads TGCGCCAGCCTCAAGCGCACAGGGGACAGGGGCACTGAAGCTTTCTTT. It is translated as CASLKRTGDRGTEAFF.